This T cell receptor beta chain was sequenced in a study of CD8+ T cells in alopecia areata. Overall study context: A regimen of oral tofacitinib, 5 to 10 mg twice daily, was given to treated patients.

As for treatment: oral pan-JAK inhibitor, 5-10 mg twice daily. This clone turned up a few times. RNA was extracted and reverse transcribed into cDNA as the sequencing template. Generated by immunoSEQ multiplex PCR, the TCRdb table keeps only in-frame clones and is missing some. In the table there are over 100,000 clones, around three fifths of which are singletons. From germline, CDR1 is MNHEY and CDR2 SMNVEV (reference sequence). Trimming removed 5 bases from V and 5 bases from J; junction bases left unmatched: 7. The CDR3 loop spans 15 amino acids. The TCR comes from a human donor with alopecia areata. The chain recombines TRBV27 with TRBJ2-1; 9 bases are shared with TRBD1. The sequences come from CD8+ T cells sorted from blood, collected at week 24, from a patient treated with tofacitinib. The CDR3 region has the DNA TGTGCCAGCAGTGGGGTTGGGACAGGGCACAATGAGCAGTTCTTC. It encodes CASSGVGTGHNEQFF.